Below, 8 T cell receptor beta chains from the same sample are listed, as sequenced in a study of blood T cell repertoires in COVID-19. Generated by immunoSEQ multiplex PCR, the TCRdb table keeps only in-frame clones and is missing some. In the table there are about 200,000 clones, more than 75% of which are singletons. Sequences were obtained from peripheral blood. These receptor sequences come from a man in his fifties or sixties who had recovered from COVID-19.

This chain uses TRBV9 with TRBJ2-5; 7 positions agree with TRBD2. This CDR3 is built from 13 residues. Germline V gene data show CDR1 as SGDLS and CDR2 as YYNGEE. V was clipped by 4 bases and J by 3 bases; unmatched bases: 3. DNA of the CDR3: TGTGCCAGCAGCACCAGCGGGGAAGAGACCCAGTACTTC. It specifies CASSTSGEETQYF.

The chain joins TRBV9 to TRBJ2-2; 9 bases match TRBD1. The CDR3 is 17 residues long. Germline CDR1 and CDR2: SGDLS and YYNGEE. With 0 bases clipped from V and 4 bases from J, the junction kept 7 bases outside the gene matches. CDR3 residues: CASSVGGTGLFTGELFF. The CDR3 DNA is TGTGCCAGCAGCGTAGGGGGGACAGGGCTCTTCACCGGGGAGCTGTTTTTT.

This chain uses TRBV28 with TRBJ1-2; the D gene is possibly TRBD1 (5 bases). The CDR3 contains 15 residues. Per germline, CDR1 MDHEN and CDR2 SYDVKM. V dropped 9 bases and J dropped 6 bases, with 23 bases sitting between them. The chain's CDR3 is CASTYQGGPTHGYTF. The CDR3 DNA is TGTGCCAGTACCTACCAGGGAGGTCCGACTCATGGCTACACCTTC.

The CDR3 sequence: CASSSGPREQYF. The CDR3 DNA is TGTGCCAGCAGTTCAGGCCCTCGCGAGCAGTACTTC. This sequence joins TRBV28 and TRBJ2-7; D not certain. CDR1 and CDR2 from the germline V gene are MDHEN and SYDVKM. The CDR3 loop spans 12 amino acids. The V gene lost 4 bases and the J gene lost 6 bases, with 10 bases spanning the gap.

This clone was counted only a few times. The chain is built from TRBV3-1 (or the pseudogene TRBV3-2) and TRBJ2-7; a possible D gene is TRBD1 (5 bases). Germline V gene lookup returns CDR1 LGHDT and CDR2 YNNKEL (reference sequence). The CDR3 is 12 amino acids. V lost 4 bases to trimming and J lost 9 bases, with 13 bases between them. The CDR3 protein is CASSPSGFRQYF. The CDR3 DNA reads as TGTGCCAGCAGCCCCTCAGGGTTTAGGCAGTACTTC.

The genes are TRBV5-1 and TRBJ1-5, with a weak D call TRBD1 (5 bases). The CDR3 length is 16 residues. Germline V gene sequence: CDR1 SGHRS, CDR2 YFSETQ. V was pared by 0 bases and J by 8 bases, with 18 bases between. The DNA for the CDR3 is TGCGCCAGCAGCTTGGCCCCCGGGGGGGGTGGGGAGCCCCAGCATTTT. Translated: CASSLAPGGGGEPQHF.

At least ten counts were recorded for this clone. CDR3 DNA sequence: TGTGCCAGCAGCTCCGGACAGGGCTATGGCTACACCTTC. Translated: CASSSGQGYGYTF. V usage is TRBV11-1 and J usage is TRBJ1-2, with 8 bases fitting TRBD1. Germline V lookup: CDR1 SGHAT, CDR2 FQDESV (reference sequence). The CDR3 loop spans 13 amino acids. Trimming took 4 bases from V and 4 from J; bases not matched to a gene: 2.

Regarding this clone: The same CDR3 is also encoded by other DNA sequences in this sample. V is TRBV5-1 and J is TRBJ2-3; D is possibly TRBD2 (6 bases). Germline loops: CDR1 SGHRS, CDR2 YFSETQ. This CDR3 spans 14 amino acids. The V end was cut by 0 bases, the J end by 4 bases, with 9 bases between. The CDR3 sequence is CASSLVLAADTQYF. The CDR3 DNA sequence: TGCGCCAGCAGCTTGGTACTAGCAGCAGATACGCAGTATTTT.